Shown below are 24 T cell receptor beta chains from a single sample sequenced in a study of cytomegalovirus exposure and HLA in healthy donors listed by TCRdb under 2017. Library preparation employed the immunoSEQ multiplex PCR assay. A mixture of 60 forward primers for TCR Vbeta segments and 13 reverse primers for TCR Jbeta segments was used in the multiplex PCR. Not all clones reach the TCRdb copy of this immuneACCESS table, which keeps in-frame sequences only. Checked studies attribute under half of the gap to unresolved V genes and leave the rest unexplained. Here the sample has approximately 180,000 clones; 60% to 80% occur a single time. The ten most abundant clones make up 6% to 7% of the sample. Material for sequencing was PBMCs. Receptors were obtained from a man aged 40-49 years in good health and CMV-seropositive.

The chain couples TRBV5-1 to TRBJ2-3; the match to TRBD2 covers 7 bases. The length of the CDR3 is 15 residues. Losses at the gene ends were 3 bases for V and 6 bases for J; bases not matched to a gene: 10. Per the germline V gene, CDR1 is SGHRS and CDR2 is YFSETQ. The CDR3 coding sequence is TGCGCCAGCAGCTCGACAGCGGGGCCAGGGGATACGCAGTATTTT. Its protein product is CASSSTAGPGDTQYF.

Here the CDR3 DNA reads TGTGCCAGCAGTGGACTAGCGGGAGGGCCGGACGAGCAGTTCTTC. This codes for CASSGLAGGPDEQFF. The chain is built from TRBV6-1 and TRBJ2-1, with 14 bases fitting TRBD2. V lost 4 bases, J lost 10 bases, and 6 bases stayed unmatched. In germline, CDR1 is MNHNS, CDR2 SASEGT. The CDR3 extends over 15 amino acids.

This sequence joins TRBV9 and TRBJ2-3; 9 bases align to TRBD2. J was trimmed by 2 bases and V by 2 bases; bases with no gene match: 3. From germline, CDR1 is SGDLS and CDR2 YYNGEE. This CDR3 has 15 amino acids. The CDR3 reads CASSVTSGNTDTQYF. CDR3 nucleotide sequence: TGTGCCAGCAGCGTGACTAGCGGAAACACAGATACGCAGTATTTT.

The chain uses TRBV10-3 and TRBJ1-5, with D perhaps TRBD1 (6 bases). Trimming stripped 7 bases from V and 3 bases from J, with 10 bases between. The germline V gene encodes CDR1 ENHRY and CDR2 SYGVKD. CDR3 length: 13 amino acids. The CDR3 coding sequence is TGTGCCATCACCGGACAGTTCAATCAGCCCCAGCATTTT. It encodes CAITGQFNQPQHF.

J is TRBJ1-2 and V is TRBV5-1; 8 bases map to TRBD1. Germline V CDR1 and CDR2: SGHRS, YFSETQ. Trimming took 4 bases from V and 4 from J; bases not matched to a gene: 6. The CDR3 consists of 14 residues. CDR3 in DNA: TGCGCCAGCAGCACGACCCAGGGGGCCTATGGCTACACCTTC. It translates to CASSTTQGAYGYTF.

To note about this clone: One end of the junction varies from germline; a read error may be responsible. The chain employs TRBV27 and TRBJ2-7; D is undetermined. CDR3 size: 13 residues. The germline gives CDR1 MNHEY, CDR2 SMNVEV (reference sequence). In DNA form, the CDR3 reads TGTGCCAGCAGTTTATCGTGGGCCTACGAGCAGCACTTC. Its protein is CASSLSWAYEQHF.

The rearrangement joins TRBV9 to TRBJ2-2; 9 bases map to TRBD2. The V gene end was trimmed by 3 bases and the J gene end by 11 bases; junction bases not matched to a gene: 17. The CDR3 sequence is 17 residues long. The V gene's germline CDR1 is SGDLS and CDR2 YYNGEE. The DNA for the CDR3 is TGTGCCAGCAGCGGTTTAGCGGGAGCCCCGCGAGGCGGAGAGCTGTTTTTT. Amino acids: CASSGLAGAPRGGELFF.

This chain connects TRBV19 to TRBJ2-1; 8 bases map to TRBD1. From germline, CDR1 is LNHDA and CDR2 SQIVND (reference sequence). The CDR3 is 18 amino acids. V lost 6 bases to trimming and J lost 10 bases; unmatched junction nucleotides: 23. The CDR3 bases are TGTGCCAGTAGACCTTCTGCGAGGGCAGGGGGCGGAACGTACGAGCAGTTCTTC. Protein product: CASRPSARAGGGTYEQFF.

The chain joins TRBV18 to TRBJ2-2, with D possibly TRBD1 on 5 matching bases. The CDR3 is made up of 15 amino acids. Looked up from germline, CDR1 is KGHSH and CDR2 is LQKENI. Between the trimmed V and J ends, which lost 6 bases and 5 bases, there was a span of 16 bases. The CDR3 DNA sequence: TGTGCCAGCTCTCTCACAAGGGGATGGACCGGGGAGCTGTTTTTT. This sequence encodes CASSLTRGWTGELFF.

V usage is TRBV2 and J usage is TRBJ2-5, with 8 bases aligning to TRBD1. The ends lost 6 bases at V and 4 bases at J; junction bases unmatched: 4. Per germline, CDR1 SNHLY and CDR2 FYNNEI. The CDR3 has 13 amino acids. CDR3 region: CASSLGTGETQYF. CDR3 in DNA: TGTGCCAGCAGCCTAGGGACAGGAGAGACCCAGTACTTC.

CDR3 DNA sequence: TGTGCCAGCAGCCAAGGGGGCTCCCAGAGCTCCTACGAGCAGTACTTC. Encoded protein: CASSQGGSQSSYEQYF. This chain uses TRBV4-2 with TRBJ2-7, with TRBD1 as a possible D gene (5 bases). V lost 1 base and J 0 bases, leaving 13 bases between the germline ends. CDR3 length: 16 amino acids. Germline V CDR1 and CDR2: LGHNA, YNFKEQ.

The CDR3 is CASSFRGRQSYNEQFF. CDR3 in DNA: TGCGCCAGCAGCTTTCGCGGGAGACAGTCCTACAATGAGCAGTTCTTC. This sequence joins TRBV4-1 and TRBJ2-1; TRBD2 matches at 7 bases. Looked up from germline, CDR1 is MGHRA and CDR2 is YSYEKL. The CDR3 loop spans 16 amino acids. Trimming cost V 5 bases and J 1 base; bases outside gene matches: 8.

This sequence joins TRBV11-3 and TRBJ2-2; the match to TRBD2 covers 14 bases. This CDR3 contains 17 residues. Unmatched junction bases numbered 9, after V lost 5 bases and J lost 7 bases. Germline V lookup: CDR1 SGHNT, CDR2 YENEEA. The CDR3 is CASSPRGLAGDNGELFF. As DNA, the CDR3 is TGTGCCAGCAGCCCTCGGGGACTAGCGGGAGATAACGGGGAGCTGTTTTTT.

This clone was counted a few times. The chain employs TRBV9 and TRBJ2-5; unclear D gene. Germline CDR1 is SGDLS and CDR2 is YYNGEE. The CDR3 has 13 residues. Trimming shortened V by 0 bases and J by 4 bases, and 7 bases separated the two germline ends. The CDR3 coding sequence is TGTGCCAGCAGCGTAGCTACGCGAGAGACCCAGTACTTC. It yields the protein CASSVATRETQYF. The whole variable domain, remainder taken from reference TRBV9 and TRBJ2-5, is DSGVTQTPKHLITATGQRVTLRCSPRSGDLSVYWYQQSLDQGLQFLIQYYNGEERAKGNILERFSAQQFPDLHSELNLSSLELGDSALYFCASSVATRETQYFGPGTRLLVL.

This clone was observed a few times. The genes are TRBV29-1 and TRBJ2-1; a weak D match, TRBD1 (5 bases). V was pared by 6 bases and J by 7 bases, with 13 bases between. The CDR3 contains 12 residues. In germline, CDR1 is SQVTM, CDR2 ANQGSEA. CDR3: CSVAGLRNEQFF. In DNA, the CDR3 is TGCAGCGTGGCAGGGTTGCGGAATGAGCAGTTCTTC.

The genes are TRBV11-1 and TRBJ2-7; 9 bases are a match to TRBD1. The CDR3 is 15 amino acids. V trimming: 5 bases; J trimming: 6 bases; junction bases outside the gene matches: 11. CDR1 is SGHAT, CDR2 FQDESV, per germline (reference sequence). The CDR3 protein is CASSDRGQGKGEQYF. The DNA of the CDR3 is TGTGCCAGCAGCGACCGCGGACAGGGGAAGGGCGAGCAGTACTTC.

The CDR3 bases are TGTGCCAGCAGCTTACTCCCTACAGGGTTTTTCCCCTACGAGCAGTACTTC. Translating it yields CASSLLPTGFFPYEQYF. The chain combines TRBV11-3 with TRBJ2-7; a possible D gene is TRBD1 (6 bases). V was pared by 2 bases and J by 2 bases, with 19 bases between. Germline V gives CDR1 SGHNT, CDR2 YENEEA. The CDR3 runs 17 residues.

The rearrangement links TRBV27 to TRBJ2-3, with TRBD2 as a possible D gene (5 bases). This CDR3 has 16 amino acids. V lost 4 bases and J 6 bases, leaving 20 bases between the germline ends. Germline-derived CDR1 and CDR2 are MNHEY and SMNVEV (reference sequence). CDR3 nucleotide sequence: TGTGCCAGCAGTTACGGGGTAACATCAACCTATGATACGCAGTATTTT. Its protein is CASSYGVTSTYDTQYF.

The CDR3: CASSLSAGATPNYGYTF. CDR3 nucleotides: TGTGCCAGCAGTTTATCGGCGGGGGCCACTCCAAACTATGGCTACACCTTC. The V and J genes are TRBV27 and TRBJ1-2; D possibly corresponds to TRBD1 (6 bases). Germline V gives CDR1 MNHEY, CDR2 SMNVEV (reference sequence). There are 17 residues in the CDR3. V gave up 0 bases and J gave up 2 bases, with 16 bases separating them.

The chain combines TRBV15 with TRBJ2-7; D may be TRBD1 (6 bases). The CDR3 has 15 amino acids. The ends were cut back, 0 bases at V and 4 bases at J, with 13 bases in the middle. Germline CDR1 LNHNV, CDR2 YYDKDF (reference sequence). This CDR3 is CATSREQGIKYEQYF. The CDR3 nucleotides are TGTGCCACCAGCAGAGAGCAGGGGATTAAATACGAGCAGTACTTC.

The gene calls are TRBV4-1 and TRBJ1-2; D may be TRBD1 (5 bases). The V gene lost 0 bases and the J gene lost 4 bases, with 12 bases spanning the gap. The CDR3 length is 15 residues. CDR1 MGHRA and CDR2 YSYEKL come from the germline V gene. Here the CDR3 reads CASSQDPGDRYGYTF. In DNA, the CDR3 is TGCGCCAGCAGCCAAGATCCGGGGGACCGCTATGGCTACACCTTC.

The chain employs TRBV10-1 and TRBJ2-1; 9 nucleotides agree with TRBD2. Germline assignment: CDR1 WNHNN and CDR2 SYGVQD (reference sequence). Trimming removed 3 bases from V and 6 bases from J; junction bases left unmatched: 3. The CDR3 extends over 14 amino acids. CDR3 protein: CASSDRGRANEQFF. CDR3 coding DNA: TGCGCCAGCAGTGATCGCGGGAGGGCCAATGAGCAGTTCTTC.

This chain joins TRBV9 and TRBJ2-3, with TRBD2 matching 7 bases. The germline V gene has CDR1 SGDLS and CDR2 YYNGEE. This CDR3 is built from 14 residues. The trim removed 2 bases at V and 4 bases at J, leaving 4 bases unmatched. The CDR3 DNA reads as TGTGCCAGCAGCGTGGGGGGGTGGTCAGATACGCAGTATTTT. This translates into CASSVGGWSDTQYF.

This chain uses TRBV6-1 with TRBJ1-3; D not certain. Germline V lookup: CDR1 MNHNS, CDR2 SASEGT. This CDR3 spans 15 amino acids. The V gene lost 1 base and the J gene lost 4 bases, with 11 bases spanning the gap. CDR3 sequence: CASSEGVAGGNTIYF. In DNA, the CDR3 is TGTGCCAGCAGTGAAGGGGTCGCGGGAGGAAACACCATATATTTT.